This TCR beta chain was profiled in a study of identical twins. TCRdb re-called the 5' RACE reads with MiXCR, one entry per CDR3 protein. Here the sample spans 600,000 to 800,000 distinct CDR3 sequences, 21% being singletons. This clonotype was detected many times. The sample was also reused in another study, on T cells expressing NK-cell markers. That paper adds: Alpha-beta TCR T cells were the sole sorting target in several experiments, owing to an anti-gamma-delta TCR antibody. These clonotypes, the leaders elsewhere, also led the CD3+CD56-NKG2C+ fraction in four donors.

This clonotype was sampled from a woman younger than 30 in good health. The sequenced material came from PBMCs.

CDR3 sequence reads: CASRGRGILGAFF. CDR3 sequence (DNA): TGTGCCAGCAGGGGTCGCGGTATTTTAGGGGCTTTCTTT. V is TRBV27 and J is TRBJ1-1; no definite D call. The CDR3 is made up of 13 amino acids. Per the germline V gene, CDR1 is MNHEY and CDR2 is SMNVEV (reference sequence). V was shortened by 6 bases and J by 11 bases, with 19 bases between the two germline ends.